These 17 T cell receptor beta chains share one sample of origin, sequenced in a study of blood T cell repertoires in COVID-19. Assay used: immunoSEQ multiplex PCR; TCRdb lists only in-frame clones, some missing. The repertoire includes just over 300,000 clones, approximately 89% of them detected once, and approximately 9.4% sits in the top ten. What was sequenced was PBMCs or T cells enriched from blood (not recorded which). Every receptor here comes from a woman aged 40 to 50 who had recovered from COVID-19.

J is TRBJ2-3 and V is TRBV5-1; 10 bases are shared with TRBD2. Trimming took 2 bases from V and 5 from J; bases not matched to a gene: 8. The length of the CDR3 is 16 residues. Germline values: CDR1 SGHRS, CDR2 YFSETQ. The CDR3 DNA is TGCGCCAGCAGCTTCGGAAGCGGGGGGGCACAAGATACGCAGTATTTT. It codes for CASSFGSGGAQDTQYF.

The chain has TRBV30 and TRBJ1-1; D not resolved. Germline-derived CDR1 and CDR2 are GTSNPN and SVGIG (reference sequence). Trimming removed 7 bases from V and 6 bases from J, with 15 bases in between. CDR3 length equals 12 residues. CDR3 region: CASIKEIAEAFF. The CDR3 coding sequence is TGTGCCTCAATAAAGGAGATCGCTGAAGCTTTCTTT.

The chain uses TRBV3-1 (or the pseudogene TRBV3-2) and TRBJ1-2, with D unresolved. The CDR3 runs 14 residues. Germline loops: CDR1 LGHDT, CDR2 YNNKEL (reference sequence). V was pared by 6 bases and J by 1 base, with 12 bases between. CDR3 coding DNA: TGTGCCAGCAGTCTCCGGAGGGTTAACTATGGCTACACCTTC. This translates into CASSLRRVNYGYTF.

The V and J genes are TRBV14 and TRBJ2-6; TRBD1 agrees at 8 bases. From germline, CDR1 is SGHDN and CDR2 FVKESK. V shed 5 bases, J shed 4 bases, and the junction held 7 bases outside the gene matches. This CDR3 has 16 residues. The CDR3 nucleotides are TGTGCCAGCAGCACCGACAGGGGAACCGGGGCCAACGTCCTGACTTTC. Amino acids: CASSTDRGTGANVLTF. The full variable domain, in which reference TRBV14 and TRBJ2-6 provide the parts outside the CDR3, is EAGVTQFPSHSVIEKGQTVTLRCDPISGHDNLYWYRRVMGKEIKFLLHFVKESKQDESGMPNNRFLAERTGGTYSTLKVQPAELEDSGVYFCASSTDRGTGANVLTFGAGSRLTVL.

In this sample, this clone turned up a few times. The chain combines TRBV6-6 with TRBJ2-5; 7 nucleotides agree with TRBD1. The CDR3 sequence is 19 residues long. Germline trimming cut 5 bases from V and 0 bases from J; bases unmatched to any gene: 18. Per germline, CDR1 MNHNY and CDR2 SVGAGI (reference sequence). The CDR3 sequence: CASSPILRDSPKYQETQYF. DNA of the CDR3: TGTGCCAGCAGTCCAATACTCCGGGACAGCCCCAAGTACCAAGAGACCCAGTACTTC.

The rearrangement joins TRBV7-9 to TRBJ2-1, with 7 bases fitting TRBD1. The germline gives CDR1 SEHNR, CDR2 FQNEAQ (reference sequence). The CDR3 contains 12 residues. V was clipped by 7 bases and J by 13 bases; unmatched bases: 10. CDR3 bases: TGTGCCAGCAACCTACAGGGGCTCCCACAGTTCTTC. It specifies CASNLQGLPQFF.

The rearrangement uses TRBV19 and TRBJ2-7, with 13 bases that match TRBD2. The germline gives CDR1 LNHDA, CDR2 SQIVND (reference sequence). V was pared by 1 base and J by 1 base, with 7 bases of the junction left unmatched. The CDR3 is 18 amino acids. CDR3 loop: CASSIGGLAGERSYEQYF. Written as DNA, the CDR3 is TGTGCCAGTAGTATAGGTGGACTAGCGGGAGAACGGTCCTACGAGCAGTACTTC.

The V and J genes are TRBV25-1 and TRBJ2-1; 8 bases match TRBD1. This CDR3 spans 14 amino acids. V was pared by 5 bases and J by 3 bases, with 3 bases of the junction left unmatched. The germline gives CDR1 MGHDK, CDR2 SYGVNS. CDR3 residues: CASSTGQGYNEQFF. The CDR3 nucleotides are TGTGCCAGCAGTACAGGACAGGGCTACAATGAGCAGTTCTTC.

The chain combines TRBV25-1 with TRBJ2-5; D may be TRBD1 (5 bases). Germline V gives CDR1 MGHDK, CDR2 SYGVNS. The CDR3 is 16 amino acids. Deletions cut 3 bases from V and 1 base from J, with 15 bases between. The CDR3 nucleotides are TGTGCCAGCAGTGAGGGGCGGAAGGCGGTCCAAGAGACCCAGTACTTC. Translated: CASSEGRKAVQETQYF.

V is TRBV6-5 and J is TRBJ1-4, with a weak D call TRBD1 (6 bases). The CDR3 covers 15 residues. The germline gives CDR1 MNHEY, CDR2 SVGAGI. With 0 bases removed from V and 13 bases from J, the gap between germline ends came to 18 bases. CDR3 DNA: TGTGCCAGCAGTTACTCGACGGTAACAGGGCTTGGACTGTTTTTT. It yields the protein CASSYSTVTGLGLFF.

The chain couples TRBV7-2 to TRBJ2-5; 8 bases map to TRBD2. With 1 base clipped from V and 4 bases from J, the junction kept 8 bases outside the gene matches. CDR3 length: 16 amino acids. Germline V gene data show CDR1 as SGHTA and CDR2 as FQGNSA. The CDR3 is CASSLVFGGALETQYF. As DNA, the CDR3 is TGTGCCAGCAGCTTAGTGTTCGGGGGGGCGTTAGAGACCCAGTACTTC.

This clone turned up a few times. The chain uses TRBV19 and TRBJ2-1; 11 bases are a match to TRBD1. This CDR3 region has 14 residues. CDR1 is LNHDA, CDR2 SQIVND, per germline (reference sequence). V was clipped by 4 bases and J by 7 bases; unmatched bases: 3. The CDR3 is CASSTGTGGNEQFF. The DNA of the CDR3 is TGTGCCAGTAGTACCGGGACAGGGGGGAATGAGCAGTTCTTC.

The chain couples TRBV4-2 to TRBJ2-2; D is unresolved. In germline, CDR1 is LGHNA, CDR2 YNFKEQ. Trimming took off 1 base at V and 7 bases at J, with 19 bases between the two ends. The CDR3 runs to 17 residues. CDR3 loop: CASSQGVGGVVFGELFF. The DNA for the CDR3 is TGTGCCAGCAGCCAAGGGGTAGGCGGAGTGGTATTCGGGGAGCTGTTTTTT.

V and J are TRBV2 and TRBJ1-5; D call uncertain. V was cut by 6 bases and J by 4 bases, with 13 bases left in between. The CDR3 sequence is 14 residues long. The germline gives CDR1 SNHLY, CDR2 FYNNEI. This chain's CDR3 is CASRQTDQNQPQHF. As DNA, the CDR3 is TGTGCCAGCAGACAAACAGATCAAAATCAGCCCCAGCATTTT.

The chain has TRBV29-1 and TRBJ1-1, with D possibly TRBD1 on 5 matching bases. Germline V gene lookup returns CDR1 SQVTM and CDR2 ANQGSEA. V was clipped by 4 bases and J by 5 bases, with 14 bases between them. The CDR3 contains 13 residues. CDR3 nucleotides: TGCAGCGTTGGGGTGGGGGGAGCAACTGAAGCTTTCTTT. Amino acids: CSVGVGGATEAFF.

The chain carries TRBV30 and TRBJ2-2, with D possibly TRBD1 on 5 matching bases. Germline V gene lookup returns CDR1 GTSNPN and CDR2 SVGIG (reference sequence). V lost 3 bases to trimming and J lost 4 bases, with 15 bases between them. This CDR3 contains 15 residues. Here the CDR3 reads CAWSPRAPGTGELFF. CDR3 in DNA: TGTGCCTGGAGCCCCAGGGCCCCGGGCACCGGGGAGCTGTTTTTT. Full variable domain (outside the CDR3, taken from reference TRBV30 and TRBJ2-2): SQTIHQWPATLVQPVGSPLSLECTVEGTSNPNLYWYRQAAGRGLQLLFYSVGIGQISSEVPQNLSASRPQDRQFILSSKKLLLSDSGFYLCAWSPRAPGTGELFFGEGSRLTVL.

As DNA, the CDR3 is TGTGCCAGCAGCCCCGGGACTTCAACGCAGTATTTT. Protein sequence: CASSPGTSTQYF. The chain joins TRBV7-2 to TRBJ2-3; D might be TRBD2 (6 bases). The germline V gene has CDR1 SGHTA and CDR2 FQGNSA. The CDR3 is 12 amino acids. Trimming took off 5 bases at V and 9 bases at J, with 12 bases between the two ends.